This TCR beta chain appears in the sequencing data of a study of T cell responses to AZD1222 COVID-19 vaccine. Study results and caveats: Of spike-specific TCRs, nearly half reportedly target regions left unmutated in variants. Baseline seropositivity characterized only a handful of AZD1222 recipients. The peak T cell response came first, and repertoires were sampled only after it.

Sequenced by immunoSEQ multiplex PCR; TCRdb stores in-frame clones only, minus some. The sample records 90,000 to 100,000 clones, 88% being singletons. This clone has only a few counts. Its specificity is unknown. The sequence came from an adult who received the AZD1222 COVID-19 vaccine. Sequenced material: peripheral blood, taken 28 days after the second AZD1222 dose.

CDR3 DNA: TGTGCCAGCAGTTCCTTTGGGGGTACCGTAACTGAAGCTTTCTTT. Amino acid sequence: CASSSFGGTVTEAFF. V usage is TRBV28 and J usage is TRBJ1-1; D might be TRBD1 (5 bases). From germline, CDR1 is MDHEN and CDR2 SYDVKM. The CDR3 contains 15 residues. Trimming removed 4 bases from V and 5 bases from J, with 17 bases in between.